These T cell receptor beta chains were read from a single sample in a study of blood T cell repertoires in COVID-19. Generated by immunoSEQ multiplex PCR, the TCRdb table keeps only in-frame clones and is missing some. The repertoire consists of roughly 66,000 clones, with around 82% occurring once and the leading ten covering approximately 6.6%. The specimen was peripheral blood. The receptors here all came from a man in his sixties with acute or convalescent COVID-19. Both conserved end residues are part of each CDR3. D genes are given only for firm matches. Size is stated for part of the rows, as once, few or many counts, or as a class when the clone is expanded.

D gene: TRBD1
V gene: TRBV4-3
clone size: -
J gene: TRBJ1-1
CDR3 protein: CASSTGTGPWDTEAFF
CDR3 DNA: TGCGCCAGCAGCACCGGGACAGGCCCTTGGGACACTGAAGCTTTCTTT

D gene: -
V gene: TRBV30
clone size: -
J gene: TRBJ1-4
CDR3 protein: CAWLERAGGDEKLFF
CDR3 DNA: TGTGCCTGGCTCGAGCGGGCAGGAGGAGATGAAAAACTGTTTTTT

D gene: TRBD2
V gene: TRBV6-5
clone size: -
J gene: TRBJ2-1
CDR3 protein: CASQRGGDNEQFF
CDR3 DNA: TGTGCCAGCCAGCGGGGGGGGGACAATGAGCAGTTCTTC

D gene: -
V gene: TRBV4-3
clone size: -
J gene: TRBJ1-2
CDR3 protein: CASSQGLSGYGYTF
CDR3 DNA: TGCGCCAGCAGCCAAGGGTTATCGGGATATGGCTACACCTTC

D gene: -
V gene: TRBV7-2
clone size: once
J gene: TRBJ1-1
CDR3 protein: CASSLILLSPEAFF
CDR3 DNA: TGTGCCAGCAGCTTAATCCTTTTGAGCCCTGAAGCTTTCTTT

D gene: TRBD2
V gene: TRBV7-7
clone size: -
J gene: TRBJ2-5
CDR3 protein: CASSPGTSGLKKTQYF
CDR3 DNA: TGTGCCAGCAGCCCGGGGACTAGCGGGTTAAAAAAGACCCAGTACTTC

D gene: TRBD1
V gene: TRBV6-2/TRBV6-3
clone size: -
J gene: TRBJ1-5
CDR3 protein: CASSYTTGYQPQHF
CDR3 DNA: TGTGCCAGCAGTTACACGACAGGGTATCAGCCCCAGCATTTT

D gene: TRBD2
V gene: TRBV11-3
clone size: -
J gene: TRBJ2-1
CDR3 protein: CASSQGLAGGPTYNEQFF
CDR3 DNA: TGTGCCAGCAGCCAGGGACTAGCGGGGGGCCCGACCTACAATGAGCAGTTCTTC

D gene: TRBD1
V gene: TRBV10-3
clone size: once
J gene: TRBJ1-1
CDR3 protein: CAISEFTGGSSEAFF
CDR3 DNA: TGTGCCATCAGTGAGTTTACAGGGGGCTCCTCTGAAGCTTTCTTT

D gene: -
V gene: TRBV30
clone size: -
J gene: TRBJ2-2
CDR3 protein: CAWSVQSTGELFF
CDR3 DNA: TGTGCCTGGAGTGTACAGAGTACCGGGGAGCTGTTTTTT

D gene: -
V gene: TRBV7-2
clone size: once
J gene: TRBJ2-5
CDR3 protein: CASSKGRGQETQYF
CDR3 DNA: TGTGCCAGCAGCAAAGGCAGGGGTCAAGAGACCCAGTACTTC

D gene: -
V gene: TRBV10-3
clone size: -
J gene: TRBJ1-2
CDR3 protein: CAITTRGIHYGYTF
CDR3 DNA: TGTGCCATCACCACCAGGGGTATTCACTATGGCTACACCTTC

D gene: -
V gene: TRBV7-8
clone size: -
J gene: TRBJ1-1
CDR3 protein: CASSAQGGNTEAFF
CDR3 DNA: TGTGCCAGCAGCGCCCAAGGGGGTAACACTGAAGCTTTCTTT

D gene: TRBD2
V gene: TRBV24-1
clone size: -
J gene: TRBJ2-1
CDR3 protein: CATSDFSGGVYNEQFF
CDR3 DNA: TGTGCCACCAGTGATTTTAGCGGGGGGGTATACAATGAGCAGTTCTTC

D gene: TRBD2
V gene: TRBV27
clone size: once
J gene: TRBJ2-2
CDR3 protein: CASSFGGGAPGELFF
CDR3 DNA: TGTGCCAGCAGTTTTGGCGGGGGGGCCCCCGGGGAGCTGTTTTTT

D gene: -
V gene: TRBV20-1
clone size: -
J gene: TRBJ2-1
CDR3 protein: CSASQGYSSYNEQFF
CDR3 DNA: TGCAGTGCTAGTCAGGGGTACAGTTCCTACAATGAGCAGTTCTTC

D gene: -
V gene: TRBV9
clone size: -
J gene: TRBJ1-1
CDR3 protein: CASSARGNTEAFF
CDR3 DNA: TGTGCCAGCAGCGCCAGGGGGAACACTGAAGCTTTCTTT

D gene: -
V gene: TRBV19
clone size: -
J gene: TRBJ1-1
CDR3 protein: CASRAQGNTEAFF
CDR3 DNA: TGTGCCAGTCGCGCACAGGGGAACACTGAAGCTTTCTTT

D gene: -
V gene: TRBV12-3/TRBV12-4
clone size: few
J gene: TRBJ1-1
CDR3 protein: CASSLTSRTEAFF
CDR3 DNA: TGTGCCAGCAGTTTGACCTCCAGGACTGAAGCTTTCTTT

D gene: TRBD2
V gene: TRBV6-6
clone size: -
J gene: TRBJ2-1
CDR3 protein: CASSAWTSGMNEQFF
CDR3 DNA: TGTGCCAGCAGTGCTTGGACTAGCGGGATGAATGAGCAGTTCTTC

D gene: TRBD1
V gene: TRBV2
clone size: -
J gene: TRBJ2-2
CDR3 protein: CASSSQGAGELFF
CDR3 DNA: TGTGCCAGCAGTTCCCAGGGGGCCGGGGAGCTGTTTTTT

D gene: -
V gene: TRBV6-1
clone size: -
J gene: TRBJ1-2
CDR3 protein: CASSEAGGVGYTF
CDR3 DNA: TGTGCCAGCAGTGAAGCGGGGGGTGTTGGCTACACCTTC

D gene: -
V gene: TRBV5-6
clone size: -
J gene: TRBJ1-5
CDR3 protein: CASSLGRPGNQPQHF
CDR3 DNA: TGTGCCAGCAGCTTGGGTCGGCCAGGGAATCAGCCCCAGCATTTT

D gene: -
V gene: TRBV29-1
clone size: -
J gene: TRBJ1-1
CDR3 protein: CSVERSVMNTEAFF
CDR3 DNA: TGCAGCGTTGAACGGTCTGTAATGAACACTGAAGCTTTCTTT

D gene: TRBD1
V gene: TRBV29-1
clone size: -
J gene: TRBJ1-1
CDR3 protein: CSVGTGVTEAFF
CDR3 DNA: TGCAGCGTCGGGACAGGGGTCACTGAAGCTTTCTTT

D gene: TRBD2
V gene: TRBV6-2/TRBV6-3
clone size: -
J gene: TRBJ2-5
CDR3 protein: CASSLSGGKGETQYF
CDR3 DNA: TGTGCCAGCAGCCTTAGCGGGGGAAAGGGGGAGACCCAGTACTTC

D gene: -
V gene: TRBV27
clone size: -
J gene: TRBJ1-4
CDR3 protein: CASSRRRVEKLFF
CDR3 DNA: TGTGCCAGCAGTCGCCGGAGGGTTGAAAAACTGTTTTTT

D gene: TRBD1
V gene: TRBV6-5
clone size: -
J gene: TRBJ1-2
CDR3 protein: CASKNARDSDGYTF
CDR3 DNA: TGTGCCAGCAAGAATGCCCGGGACAGCGATGGCTACACCTTC

D gene: -
V gene: TRBV7-9
clone size: -
J gene: TRBJ1-6
CDR3 protein: CASSLAATYNSPLHF
CDR3 DNA: TGTGCCAGCAGCTTAGCAGCCACCTATAATTCACCCCTCCACTTT

D gene: -
V gene: TRBV9
clone size: -
J gene: TRBJ2-1
CDR3 protein: CASSVKGLNSYNEQFF
CDR3 DNA: TGTGCCAGCAGCGTAAAGGGACTGAACTCCTACAATGAGCAGTTCTTC

D gene: -
V gene: TRBV19
clone size: -
J gene: TRBJ1-6
CDR3 protein: CASSYTRRGLDSPLHF
CDR3 DNA: TGTGCCAGTAGCTACACTAGGCGGGGGCTGGATTCACCCCTCCACTTT

D gene: -
V gene: TRBV10-3
clone size: -
J gene: TRBJ2-2
CDR3 protein: CAIRNKGDTGELFF
CDR3 DNA: TGTGCCATCAGAAATAAAGGGGATACCGGGGAGCTGTTTTTT

D gene: -
V gene: TRBV18
clone size: -
J gene: TRBJ1-6
CDR3 protein: CASSPMRQGGSPLHF
CDR3 DNA: TGTGCCAGCTCACCTATGCGGCAGGGAGGTTCACCCCTCCACTTT

D gene: -
V gene: TRBV6-5
clone size: -
J gene: TRBJ1-5
CDR3 protein: CASSSGRGQPQHF
CDR3 DNA: TGTGCCAGCAGTTCCGGGAGGGGTCAGCCCCAGCATTTT

D gene: -
V gene: TRBV5-1
clone size: -
J gene: TRBJ1-2
CDR3 protein: CASSPLGVRAGYGYTF
CDR3 DNA: TGCGCCAGCAGCCCCTTGGGCGTAAGGGCAGGGTATGGCTACACCTTC

D gene: -
V gene: TRBV11-3
clone size: -
J gene: TRBJ2-2
CDR3 protein: CASTRVDTGELFF
CDR3 DNA: TGTGCCAGCACCCGGGTTGACACCGGGGAGCTGTTTTTT

D gene: -
V gene: TRBV7-2
clone size: -
J gene: TRBJ1-5
CDR3 protein: CASSARPGINQPQHF
CDR3 DNA: TGTGCCAGCAGCGCCAGACCAGGGATCAATCAGCCCCAGCATTTT